This TCR beta chain derives from a study of beta chain features in type 1 diabetes. CDR3 length equals 17 residues. The study reverse transcribed the entire isolated RNA, so it sequenced expressed TCRB transcripts. Clones were read by immunoSEQ multiplex PCR, and TCRdb kept only the in-frame ones, dropping some. The top ten hold 0.02% to 0.03% of the sample, which has 900,000 or so clones, 15% to 20% seen once. This clone has a handful of counts. This TCR derives from a woman aged 18-29 years in good health. Material for sequencing was naive CD4+ T cells from blood. The chain employs TRBV21-1 and TRBJ2-2; the table calls TRBD2, which could not be checked here. TRBV21-1 is an annotated pseudogene. CDR3 residues: CASSRIRDYTDTGELFF. The DNA of the CDR3 is TGTGCCAGCAGCAGGATCCGCGACTATACGGACACCGGGGAGCTGTTTTTT.